This T cell receptor beta chain was retrieved from a study of T-cell reconstitution after alpha-beta-depleted transplantation in children. Preparing the TCRbeta library involved the use of unique molecular identifiers. TCRdb redid the calling of the PCR reads with MiXCR, one entry per CDR3 protein. The profile shows around 380,000 distinct CDR3 sequences, approximately 10% of them singletons. This clonotype came up a few times. Here the sequenced sample was PBMCs from the stem cell graft donor, taken from the stem cell graft. The receptor's source is a human donor who donated a stem cell graft to a child with acute myeloid leukemia.

This CDR3 reads CASSRRQSSNTGELFF. The CDR3 region has the DNA TGTGCCAGCAGCCGGAGACAGTCCTCGAACACCGGGGAGCTGTTTTTT. V gene TRBV7-2 combines with J gene TRBJ2-2; D may be TRBD1 (5 bases). The CDR3 runs to 16 residues. Germline V gives CDR1 SGHTA, CDR2 FQGNSA. V was trimmed by 5 bases and J by 0 bases, leaving 13 bases between them. The variable domain in full, completed from reference TRBV7-2 and TRBJ2-2, reads GAGVSQSPSNKVTEKGKDVELRCDPISGHTALYWYRQSLGQGLEFLIYFQGNSAPDKSGLPSDRFSAERTGGSVSTLTIQRTQQEDSAVYLCASSRRQSSNTGELFFGEGSRLTVL.